This T cell receptor beta chain was identified in a study of cytomegalovirus exposure and HLA in healthy donors. The study, taken as a whole, reports: Cytomegalovirus association was listed for approximately 150 TCR beta chains. HLA-A and HLA-B allele assignments for most subjects were reportedly predicted accurately using TCR beta sequences. Specificity for CMV antigens was confirmed in vitro for three of the CMV-associated chains.

The CDR3 sequence is 15 residues long. Germline loops: CDR1 SGHKS, CDR2 YYEKEE (reference sequence). The germline V and J ends were trimmed by 2 bases and 3 bases, with 13 bases remaining between them. Nominally healthy donors provided the samples, though records likely missed some immune exposures. The PCR contained 60 Vbeta and 13 Jbeta primers. Here immunoSEQ multiplex PCR was the method, and the copy in TCRdb shows in-frame clones only, minus some. In the table there are about 130,000 clones, about a sixth of which are singletons. Concerning this clone: The antigen is undetermined.

The sequencing input was PBMCs. The TCR sequence derives from a female donor in good health and CMV-seropositive. The chain employs TRBV5-5 and TRBJ2-3; D might be TRBD2 (6 bases). This chain's CDR3 is CASSFVAGRTDTQYF. The CDR3 DNA is TGTGCCAGCAGCTTCGTCGCGGGAAGGACAGATACGCAGTATTTT. The whole variable domain, filled in from reference TRBV5-5 and TRBJ2-3, reads DAGVTQSPTHLIKTRGQQVTLRCSPISGHKSVSWYQQVLGQGPQFIFQYYEKEERGRGNFPDRFSARQFPNYSSELNVNALLLGDSALYLCASSFVAGRTDTQYFGPGTRLTVL.